A single sample gave rise to the 7 T cell receptor beta chains below, sequenced in a study of shared clonotypes between healthy human individuals. Sequencing used immunoSEQ multiplex PCR; TCRdb keeps in-frame clones, though not all of them. The profile shows roughly 1,500,000 clones, 95% to 99% of them singletons. Sequences were obtained from naive CD4+ T cells sorted from blood. The subset is: CD45RA+ positively selected. Receptors were obtained from a man aged 25 to 40 in good health.

The chain carries TRBV5-1 and TRBJ1-1; 9 bases are shared with TRBD1. Germline assignment: CDR1 SGHRS and CDR2 YFSETQ. The CDR3 consists of 14 residues. After removal of 5 bases from V and 1 base from J, the junction contained 3 bases not matched to a gene. As DNA, the CDR3 is TGCGCCAGCAGGACGGGACAGGGGAACACTGAAGCTTTCTTT. Protein: CASRTGQGNTEAFF.

CDR3 loop: CATSRDMAGLTKFF. The CDR3 region has the DNA TGTGCCACCAGCAGAGATATGGCAGGACTCACGAAGTTCTTC. The chain links TRBV15 to TRBJ2-1; possibly TRBD2 for D (5 bases). The CDR3 totals 14 residues. Germline CDR1 and CDR2: LNHNV and YYDKDF (reference sequence). V dropped 0 bases and J dropped 14 bases, with 17 bases sitting between them.

This chain connects TRBV6-1 to TRBJ1-2, with a possible D match to TRBD1 (5 bases). CDR1 and CDR2 (germline): MNHNS, SASEGT. Deletions cut 4 bases from V and 3 bases from J, with 15 bases between. The length of the CDR3 is 15 residues. The chain's CDR3 is CASSGPGTDYYGYTF. For the CDR3, the DNA is TGTGCCAGCAGTGGGCCCGGGACGGACTACTATGGCTACACCTTC.

The gene calls are TRBV7-9 and TRBJ1-3; maybe TRBD1 (5 bases). Trimming stripped 1 base from V and 7 bases from J, with 8 bases between. This CDR3 spans 13 amino acids. Germline V gene data show CDR1 as SEHNR and CDR2 as FQNEAQ (reference sequence). CDR3 coding DNA: TGTGCCAGCAGCTTAGGGCAGGGTAACACCATATATTTT. Its protein product is CASSLGQGNTIYF.

This clone occurred once. The gene calls are TRBV4-3 and TRBJ2-5, with 11 bases aligning to TRBD2. The junction had 10 bases not matched to a gene; V was cut back by 2 bases and J by 5 bases. CDR1 is LGHNA, CDR2 YSLEER, per germline. CDR3 length: 17 amino acids. CDR3 region: CASSQRQLAGVRETQYF. The CDR3 DNA sequence: TGCGCCAGCAGCCAACGGCAACTAGCGGGAGTTCGGGAGACCCAGTACTTC.

J is TRBJ2-4 and V is TRBV9, with D unresolved. The CDR3 has 16 amino acids. V was cut by 2 bases and J by 7 bases, with 19 bases left in between. Germline V CDR1 and CDR2: SGDLS, YYNGEE. CDR3 protein: CASSVADLTRGNIQYF. In DNA, the CDR3 is TGTGCCAGCAGCGTGGCCGACCTTACAAGAGGCAACATTCAGTACTTC.

The chain couples TRBV6-1 to TRBJ2-4; D uncertain. CDR3 size: 15 residues. The V end was cut by 6 bases, the J end by 0 bases, with 12 bases between. Looked up from germline, CDR1 is MNHNS and CDR2 is SASEGT. The DNA for the CDR3 is TGTGCCAGCAGATCGTATAATATAGCCAAAAACATTCAGTACTTC. This codes for CASRSYNIAKNIQYF.